The 12 T cell receptor beta chains reported below all come from one sample, sequenced in a study of T-cell memory formation after mild COVID-19. TCRdb recomputed calls from the 5' RACE reads with MiXCR, one row per CDR3 protein. This sample carries 90,000 to 120,000 distinct CDR3 sequences, over 8.5% of them seen once, and the ten largest clones take approximately 40%. The sample consisted of PBMCs or a T cell subset sorted from them (not recorded which). Source of these receptors: a man younger than 35 who had mild COVID-19 (a few samples of this study predate the infection). Cell type and time point are not known.

This sequence joins TRBV27 and TRBJ2-3; D not certain. V lost 2 bases and J 0 bases, leaving 9 bases between the germline ends. The CDR3 extends over 15 amino acids. Germline assignment: CDR1 MNHEY and CDR2 SMNVEV (reference sequence). The CDR3, as DNA: TGTGCCAGCAGTTTAGTTCCGGTTAGCACAGATACGCAGTATTTT. This encodes CASSLVPVSTDTQYF.

The chain combines TRBV7-9 with TRBJ1-1; D is uncertain. Trimming took off 8 bases at V and 0 bases at J, with 10 bases between the two ends. The CDR3 has 13 residues. Germline loops: CDR1 SEHNR, CDR2 FQNEAQ (reference sequence). CDR3 sequence: CASGQLMNTEAFF. CDR3 bases: TGTGCCAGCGGCCAGCTTATGAACACTGAAGCTTTCTTT.

V usage is TRBV27 and J usage is TRBJ2-1; 13 positions agree with TRBD2. From germline, CDR1 is MNHEY and CDR2 SMNVEV (reference sequence). The V gene end was trimmed by 8 bases and the J gene end by 5 bases; junction bases not matched to a gene: 6. The CDR3 length is 15 residues. This chain's CDR3 is CASRLAGGPNNEQFF. Written as DNA, the CDR3 is TGTGCCAGCCGACTAGCGGGGGGACCTAACAATGAGCAGTTCTTC.

The chain couples TRBV11-3 to TRBJ1-2; D is unresolved. Germline V CDR1 and CDR2: SGHNT, YENEEA. V lost 1 base and J lost 9, with 9 bases in between. This CDR3 comprises 12 residues. This CDR3 is CASSLGRERYTF. As DNA, the CDR3 is TGTGCCAGCAGCTTAGGTCGGGAACGCTACACCTTC. Looking up the rest from reference TRBV11-3 and TRBJ1-2 gives the full variable domain: EAGVVQSPRYKIIEKKQPVAFWCNPISGHNTLYWYLQNLGQGPELLIRYENEEAVDDSQLPKDRFSAERLKGVDSTLKIQPAELGDSAVYLCASSLGRERYTFGSGTRLTVV.

This clonotype was recorded at least ten times. This chain joins TRBV7-9 and TRBJ2-7; D gene ambiguous. Germline loops: CDR1 SEHNR, CDR2 FQNEAQ (reference sequence). V was cut by 1 base and J by 3 bases, with 7 bases left in between. The CDR3 totals 13 residues. CDR3 sequence reads: CASSLELHYEQYV. Here the CDR3 DNA reads TGTGCCAGCAGCTTAGAATTGCACTACGAGCAGTACGTC.

This clonotype has just a few counts. V and J are TRBV27 and TRBJ2-2; 16 positions match TRBD2. Per the germline V gene, CDR1 is MNHEY and CDR2 is SMNVEV (reference sequence). The CDR3 sequence is 18 residues long. With 8 bases clipped from V and 0 bases from J, the junction kept 6 bases outside the gene matches. CDR3 DNA: TGTGCCAGCCTGGGACTAGCGGGGGGGCCCCCGAACACCGGGGAGCTGTTTTTT. Residues: CASLGLAGGPPNTGELFF.

The rearrangement links TRBV4-1 to TRBJ1-6; 7 bases align to TRBD1. V trimming: 5 bases; J trimming: 0 bases; junction bases outside the gene matches: 7. The CDR3 has 17 residues. The germline gives CDR1 MGHRA, CDR2 YSYEKL. The CDR3 bases are TGCGCCAGCAGCGGATTAACAGGGGACTCCTATAATTCACCCCTCCACTTT. Translated: CASSGLTGDSYNSPLHF.

V is TRBV7-9 and J is TRBJ2-7, with 7 positions matching TRBD1. The V segment lost 4 bases and the J segment 5 bases; nucleotides outside the gene matches: 17. This CDR3 is built from 17 residues. Per germline, CDR1 SEHNR and CDR2 FQNEAQ (reference sequence). Here the CDR3 reads CASSSQQQDRWSHEQYF. The CDR3 DNA is TGTGCCAGCAGCTCGCAGCAACAGGACAGGTGGTCCCACGAGCAGTACTTC.

The DNA of the CDR3 is TGTGCCAGCAGTTTGTTGGCAGGACATCAGCCCCAGCATTTT. This codes for CASSLLAGHQPQHF. The chain couples TRBV12-3 or TRBV12-4 to TRBJ1-5; D not certain. The length of the CDR3 is 14 residues. V lost 3 bases, J lost 5 bases, and 11 bases lay in between.

The rearrangement uses TRBV27 and TRBJ2-7; possibly TRBD1 or TRBD2 for D (5 bases each). Deletions cut 3 bases from V and 2 bases from J, with 14 bases between. Germline CDR1 and CDR2: MNHEY and SMNVEV (reference sequence). This CDR3 spans 15 amino acids. Here the CDR3 reads CASSFSGLTAYEQYV. Here the CDR3 DNA reads TGTGCCAGCAGTTTCTCGGGGCTTACCGCCTACGAGCAGTACGTC.

The chain joins TRBV11-2 to TRBJ2-5; 8 bases line up with TRBD1. The germline CDR1 and CDR2 sequences are SGHAT and FQNNGV. V lost 6 bases and J lost 2; bases outside the gene matches: 8. CDR3 length: 15 amino acids. In nucleotides, the CDR3 is TGTGCCAGCAGTTTCGAGACAGGGGAACAAGAGACCCAGTACTTC. The encoded protein is CASSFETGEQETQYF. Variable domain in full (rest from reference TRBV11-2 and TRBJ2-5): EAGVAQSPRYKIIEKRQSVAFWCNPISGHATLYWYQQILGQGPKLLIQFQNNGVVDDSQLPKDRFSAERLKGVDSTLKIQPAKLEDSAVYLCASSFETGEQETQYFGPGTRLLVL.

This clonotype was detected only a few times. J is TRBJ2-7 and V is TRBV4-3; D is possibly TRBD2 (6 bases). V gave up 3 bases and J gave up 0 bases, with 12 bases separating them. Germline V gene lookup returns CDR1 LGHNA and CDR2 YSLEER. This CDR3 is 15 amino acids long. The CDR3 region is CASSHARGISYEQYF. The CDR3 bases are TGCGCCAGCAGCCACGCCCGGGGGATCTCCTACGAGCAGTACTTC.